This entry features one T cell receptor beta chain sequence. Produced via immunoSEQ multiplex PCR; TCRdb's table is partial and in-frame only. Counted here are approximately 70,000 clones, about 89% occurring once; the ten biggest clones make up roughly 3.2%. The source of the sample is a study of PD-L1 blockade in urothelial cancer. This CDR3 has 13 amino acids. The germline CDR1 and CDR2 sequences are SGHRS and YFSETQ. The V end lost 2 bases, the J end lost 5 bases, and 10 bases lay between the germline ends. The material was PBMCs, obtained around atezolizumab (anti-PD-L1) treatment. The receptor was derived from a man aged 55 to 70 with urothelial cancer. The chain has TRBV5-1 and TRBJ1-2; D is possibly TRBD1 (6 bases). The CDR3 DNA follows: TGCGCCAGCAGCTTTCAGGACAGTTATGGCTACACCTTC. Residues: CASSFQDSYGYTF.